This entry lists 22 T cell receptor beta chains sequenced from one sample in a study of memory CD4+ T cells and cytomegalovirus serostatus. The sort gate was single viable CD3+CD4+CD8-CD45RO+ cells for memory CD4+ T cells. The repertoire was sequenced with immunoSEQ multiplex PCR; TCRdb's copy has only in-frame clones and lacks some. Of tens of thousands of clones in the sample, around 79% were seen once. Sequencing input: memory CD4+ T cells from blood. These receptors all come from an adult in good health and CMV-seronegative.

This sequence joins TRBV6-1 and TRBJ1-3, with D possibly matching TRBD1 (5 bases). The ends were cut back, 6 bases at V and 4 bases at J, with 10 bases in the middle. The germline CDR1 and CDR2 sequences are MNHNS and SASEGT. The CDR3 contains 13 residues. In DNA, the CDR3 is TGTGCCAGCAGCATGGGGCGAGGAAACACCATATATTTT. Protein product: CASSMGRGNTIYF.

This chain connects TRBV28 to TRBJ2-6; D possibly uses TRBD1 or TRBD2 (6 bases each). The CDR3 extends over 15 amino acids. Trimming took off 8 bases at V and 0 bases at J, with 11 bases between the two ends. Germline values: CDR1 MDHEN, CDR2 SYDVKM. CDR3 coding DNA: TGTGCCAGCGGGGGCGGGGACTCTGGGGCCAACGTCCTGACTTTC. Amino acid sequence: CASGGGDSGANVLTF.

V usage is TRBV12-5 and J usage is TRBJ2-1, with D perhaps being TRBD1 or TRBD2 (5 bases each). Trimming removed 2 bases from V and 8 bases from J, with 10 bases in between. Germline V gene lookup returns CDR1 LGHNT and CDR2 FRNRAP. CDR3 length: 13 amino acids. In nucleotides, the CDR3 is TGTGCTAGTGGTTTGATGTCGGGGCATGAGCAGTTCTTC. Translating gives CASGLMSGHEQFF. Drawing the rest from reference TRBV12-5 and TRBJ2-1, the complete variable domain is DARVTQTPRHKVTEMGQEVTMRCQPILGHNTVFWYRQTMMQGLELLAYFRNRAPLDDSGMPKDRFSAEMPDATLATLKIQPSEPRDSAVYFCASGLMSGHEQFFGPGTRLTVL.

The rearrangement joins TRBV4-2 to TRBJ2-1; TRBD2 agrees at 11 bases. The CDR3 contains 20 residues. Germline V gene sequence: CDR1 LGHNA, CDR2 YNFKEQ. V was pared by 5 bases and J by 0 bases, with 15 bases of the junction left unmatched. The CDR3 is CASSVTGLAALGGSYNEQFF. CDR3 DNA sequence: TGTGCCAGCAGCGTTACGGGACTAGCGGCTCTGGGTGGCTCCTACAATGAGCAGTTCTTC.

The chain carries TRBV5-4 and TRBJ2-5; 12 bases are shared with TRBD2. V was clipped by 3 bases and J by 2 bases; unmatched bases: 2. CDR3 length: 15 amino acids. Germline CDR1 is SGHNT and CDR2 is YYREEE (reference sequence). CDR3 protein: CASSSGLAGQETQYF. CDR3 sequence (DNA): TGTGCCAGCAGCTCGGGACTAGCGGGTCAAGAGACCCAGTACTTC.

This clone is labeled as medium-sized (0.01 to 0.1%). CDR3: CASSETWPPRETQYF. The CDR3 DNA follows: TGTGCCAGCAGTGAAACCTGGCCTCCTCGGGAGACCCAGTACTTC. The rearrangement joins TRBV6-1 to TRBJ2-5; D call uncertain. V was trimmed by 2 bases and J by 5 bases, leaving 15 bases between them. The CDR3 is 15 residues long. Per the germline V gene, CDR1 is MNHNS and CDR2 is SASEGT.

The chain links TRBV7-3 to TRBJ2-1; TRBD2 matches 12 bases. Germline V gene data show CDR1 as SGHTA and CDR2 as FQGTGA. Germline trimming cut 0 bases from V and 3 bases from J; bases unmatched to any gene: 3. The CDR3 is 17 residues long. The CDR3 sequence is CASSLTTTSGSYNEQFF. Written as DNA, the CDR3 is TGTGCCAGCAGCTTAACCACGACTAGCGGGAGCTACAATGAGCAGTTCTTC.

The chain combines TRBV18 with TRBJ2-7; TRBD1 or TRBD2 may be the D gene (6 bases each). The germline V and J ends were trimmed by 2 bases and 3 bases, with 17 bases remaining between them. The CDR3 sequence is 16 residues long. Germline CDR1 KGHSH, CDR2 LQKENI. CDR3 sequence (DNA): TGTGCCAGCTCACCAACGGGGGCCGAGCGCCTCTACGAGCAGTACTTC. As protein: CASSPTGAERLYEQYF.

Written as DNA, the CDR3 is TGTGCCAGTAGTACAGGGACAGGAGAAGGTCAGCCCCAGCATTTT. Translation: CASSTGTGEGQPQHF. The genes are TRBV19 and TRBJ1-5, with 8 bases that match TRBD1. Germline CDR1 LNHDA, CDR2 SQIVND (reference sequence). The CDR3 totals 15 residues. V was pared by 4 bases and J by 6 bases, with 8 bases of the junction left unmatched.

This clone was observed a single time. This rearrangement joins TRBV5-4 to TRBJ2-5; 9 bases match TRBD1. Germline V gene sequence: CDR1 SGHNT, CDR2 YYREEE (reference sequence). V lost 1 base and J lost 5; bases outside the gene matches: 6. CDR3 size: 15 residues. CDR3 loop: CASSLRRDRDETQYF. The CDR3 nucleotides read TGTGCCAGCAGCTTGAGACGGGACAGGGACGAGACCCAGTACTTC.

The rearrangement links TRBV7-3 to TRBJ2-7, with D perhaps matching TRBD2 (6 bases). CDR1 and CDR2 from the germline V gene are SGHTA and FQGTGA. V lost 1 base and J lost 0, with 10 bases in between. This CDR3 has 15 amino acids. CDR3 in DNA: TGTGCCAGCAGCTTAATGGGGGGAACCTCCTACGAGCAGTACTTC. It is translated as CASSLMGGTSYEQYF. Combining the CDR3 with reference TRBV7-3 and TRBJ2-7 gives the whole variable domain GAGVSQTPSNKVTEKGKYVELRCDPISGHTALYWYRQSLGQGPEFLIYFQGTGAADDSGLPNDRFFAVRPEGSVSTLKIQRTERGDSAVYLCASSLMGGTSYEQYFGPGTRLTVT.

The CDR3 spells CASSPFQETQYF. CDR3 DNA: TGTGCCAGCAGCCCCTTCCAAGAGACCCAGTACTTC. The chain uses TRBV7-9 and TRBJ2-5; no definite D call. V was cut by 5 bases and J by 1 base, with 5 bases left in between. This CDR3 contains 12 residues. CDR1 is SEHNR, CDR2 FQNEAQ, per germline (reference sequence).

The CDR3 region has the DNA TGTGCCAGCAGTTTAAAGGCCCCCCAGACAGGGGAAAACTATGGCTACACCTTC. It codes for CASSLKAPQTGENYGYTF. The chain uses TRBV27 and TRBJ1-2; 8 nucleotides line up with TRBD1. V trimming: 2 bases; J trimming: 2 bases; junction bases outside the gene matches: 13. CDR1 and CDR2 from the germline V gene are MNHEY and SMNVEV (reference sequence). CDR3 length: 18 amino acids.

This chain joins TRBV2 and TRBJ1-4; tentative D call: TRBD1 (6 bases). This CDR3 comprises 15 residues. The ends were cut back, 5 bases at V and 4 bases at J, with 14 bases in the middle. In germline, CDR1 is SNHLY, CDR2 FYNNEI. CDR3 nucleotide sequence: TGTGCCAGCAGTCAATACAGGGCGGGTAATGAAAAACTGTTTTTT. As protein: CASSQYRAGNEKLFF.

The rearrangement joins TRBV7-8 to TRBJ2-5, with 7 bases fitting TRBD1. Germline CDR1 reads SGHVS; CDR2 reads FQNEAQ. Trimming took 5 bases from V and 1 from J; bases not matched to a gene: 7. The CDR3 has 15 residues. CDR3 sequence: CASSIRDSIQETQYF. CDR3 nucleotides: TGTGCCAGCAGCATCCGGGACAGCATCCAAGAGACCCAGTACTTC.

The chain carries TRBV11-2 and TRBJ2-1; 7 bases are a match to TRBD1. The germline gives CDR1 SGHAT, CDR2 FQNNGV. V lost 4 bases and J lost 7; bases outside the gene matches: 10. The length of the CDR3 is 15 residues. DNA of the CDR3: TGTGCCAGCAGCTCCCCGGGACAGACAACAAATGAGCAGTTCTTC. Amino acids: CASSSPGQTTNEQFF.

The J gene is TRBJ1-1, the V gene TRBV18, with 8 bases identical to TRBD1. The junction had 14 bases not matched to a gene; V was cut back by 5 bases and J by 0 bases. In germline, CDR1 is KGHSH, CDR2 LQKENI. CDR3 length equals 18 residues. CDR3 in amino acids: CASSTGRTGRVMNTEAFF. DNA for the CDR3: TGTGCCAGCTCAACCGGCAGGACAGGGAGGGTAATGAACACTGAAGCTTTCTTT.

This clone was detected only a few times. The chain uses TRBV19 and TRBJ1-2; D ambiguous. Per the germline V gene, CDR1 is LNHDA and CDR2 is SQIVND (reference sequence). This CDR3 has 12 residues. V was cut by 7 bases and J by 4 bases, with 10 bases left in between. CDR3 DNA sequence: TGTGCCAGTAACTCGGCCCTCTATGGCTACACCTTC. Amino acids: CASNSALYGYTF.

This clone was detected once. The chain links TRBV5-4 to TRBJ1-4; D is unclear. The CDR3 is made up of 14 amino acids. CDR1 is SGHNT, CDR2 YYREEE, per germline (reference sequence). Trimming shortened V by 2 bases and J by 6 bases, and 11 bases separated the two germline ends. The CDR3 region has the DNA TGTGCCAGCAGCTTCAGCGACTCGGATGAAAAACTGTTTTTT. Protein product: CASSFSDSDEKLFF. Using reference TRBV5-4 and TRBJ1-4 for the parts outside the CDR3, the full variable domain is ETGVTQSPTHLIKTRGQQVTLRCSSQSGHNTVSWYQQALGQGPQFIFQYYREEENGRGNFPPRFSGLQFPNYSSELNVNALELDDSALYLCASSFSDSDEKLFFGSGTQLSVL.

The chain has TRBV15 and TRBJ1-1; no reliable D call. Trimming took 3 bases from V and 2 from J, leaving 7 bases between them. The CDR3 is made up of 13 amino acids. CDR1 LNHNV and CDR2 YYDKDF come from the germline V gene (reference sequence). CDR3 in amino acids: CATSSLSNTEAFF. The CDR3 DNA is TGTGCCACCAGCAGTTTGTCAAACACTGAAGCTTTCTTT.

This clone was detected a few times. The V and J genes are TRBV7-9 and TRBJ1-1, with no clear D. This CDR3 contains 13 residues. Germline CDR1 is SEHNR and CDR2 is FQNEAQ (reference sequence). Trimming stripped 5 bases from V and 6 bases from J, with 13 bases between. The CDR3 sequence is CASSTRAGAEAFF. The CDR3 coding sequence is TGTGCCAGCAGCACGCGAGCAGGCGCTGAAGCTTTCTTT. The whole variable domain, filled in from reference TRBV7-9 and TRBJ1-1, reads DTGVSQNPRHKITKRGQNVTFRCDPISEHNRLYWYRQTLGQGPEFLTYFQNEAQLEKSRLLSDRFSAERPKGSFSTLEIQRTEQGDSAMYLCASSTRAGAEAFFGQGTRLTVV.

Details on this clone: The sample holds other DNA sequences that translate to the same CDR3. The gene calls are TRBV20-1 and TRBJ1-1; D is ambiguous. Deletions cut 6 bases from V and 4 bases from J, with 9 bases between. The CDR3 runs to 11 residues. Germline lookup yields CDR1 DFQATT and CDR2 SNEGSKA (reference sequence). The CDR3 loop reads CSASPGTEAFF. In nucleotides, the CDR3 is TGCAGTGCGAGCCCGGGCACTGAAGCTTTCTTT.